These 11 T cell receptor beta chains were sequenced from one sample in a study of control samples from healthy donors and cancer patients (dated by TCRdb to about 2020). Receptor libraries were prepared by the immunoSEQ multiplex PCR assay. The table was pulled from immuneACCESS by TCRdb, which kept in-frame rearrangements only. Such tables lose some clones; where checked, under half of the loss comes from unresolved V genes, and the rest has no known cause. This sample has some 150,000 clones in its table, and 90% to 95% of those were observed once. Around 6.1% of the sample goes to the ten largest clones. Sequenced input: blood. These receptors were obtained from a middle-aged man in good health.

The J gene is TRBJ1-1, the V gene TRBV27; D unresolved. Germline loops: CDR1 MNHEY, CDR2 SMNVEV (reference sequence). Between the trimmed V and J ends, which lost 6 bases and 0 bases, there was a span of 11 bases. This CDR3 is 14 amino acids long. CDR3 in amino acids: CASSSGVLNTEAFF. Here the CDR3 DNA reads TGTGCCAGCAGCAGTGGAGTTCTGAACACTGAAGCTTTCTTT.

This rearrangement joins TRBV2 to TRBJ2-7; D is unclear. This CDR3 has 12 amino acids. Germline CDR1 SNHLY, CDR2 FYNNEI. Deletions cut 7 bases from V and 2 bases from J, with 9 bases between. CDR3: CASNQYPYEQYF. The DNA of the CDR3 is TGTGCCAGCAACCAGTACCCCTACGAGCAGTACTTC.

The V gene is TRBV11-1, the J gene TRBJ1-3; D may be TRBD1 (5 bases). Germline V gene data show CDR1 as SGHAT and CDR2 as FQDESV (reference sequence). The CDR3 covers 15 residues. V was pared by 1 base and J by 2 bases, with 9 bases between. As DNA, the CDR3 is TGTGCCAGCAGCTTAGTCGGGGGAGCTGGAAACACCATATATTTT. Amino acids: CASSLVGGAGNTIYF.

The rearrangement uses TRBV24-1 and TRBJ1-1; D ambiguous. Germline V CDR1 and CDR2: KGHDR, SFDVKD. With 0 bases removed from V and 8 bases from J, the gap between germline ends came to 9 bases. The CDR3 is 13 residues long. Here the CDR3 DNA reads TGTGCCACCAGTGATTTGCTGGGAGGGGAAGCTTTCTTT. It translates to CATSDLLGGEAFF.

The V and J genes are TRBV5-4 and TRBJ2-1; 11 positions match TRBD2. CDR3 length: 16 residues. V lost 4 bases, J lost 4 bases, and 7 bases stayed unmatched. The V gene's germline CDR1 is SGHNT and CDR2 YYREEE (reference sequence). Here the CDR3 reads CASSTLAGGAYNEQFF. The CDR3 DNA is TGTGCCAGCAGCACCCTAGCGGGGGGCGCTTACAATGAGCAGTTCTTC.

This chain connects TRBV27 to TRBJ1-5; maybe TRBD1 (5 bases). V was clipped by 3 bases and J by 6 bases, with 12 bases between them. CDR1 and CDR2 (germline): MNHEY, SMNVEV (reference sequence). The CDR3 extends over 14 amino acids. The CDR3 here is CASSFIGVGQPQHF. CDR3 DNA: TGTGCCAGCAGTTTTATAGGGGTGGGTCAGCCCCAGCATTTT.

CDR3 sequence: CSVRQGTGGYTF. The CDR3 DNA is TGCAGCGTCCGACAGGGAACAGGTGGCTACACCTTC. J is TRBJ1-2 and V is TRBV29-1, with 7 bases matching TRBD1. Germline V gene lookup returns CDR1 SQVTM and CDR2 ANQGSEA. The V and J ends lost 6 bases and 7 bases, in that order; junction bases with no gene match: 8. CDR3 length: 12 residues. The variable domain in full, with the rest retrieved from reference TRBV29-1 and TRBJ1-2, is SAVISQKPSRDICQRGTSLTIQCQVDSQVTMMFWYRQQPGQSLTLIATANQGSEATYESGFVIDKFPISRPNLTFSTLTVSNMSPEDSSIYLCSVRQGTGGYTFGSGTRLTVV.

The chain has TRBV5-6 and TRBJ1-5; D remains unclear. The CDR3 covers 14 residues. V lost 0 bases to trimming and J lost 3 bases, with 7 bases between them. Germline CDR1 and CDR2: SGHDT and YYEEEE. CDR3 in DNA: TGTGCCAGCAGCTTGGGGGGTATCAATCAGCCCCAGCATTTT. The encoded protein is CASSLGGINQPQHF. Drawing the rest from reference TRBV5-6 and TRBJ1-5, the complete variable domain is DAGVTQSPTHLIKTRGQQVTLRCSPKSGHDTVSWYQQALGQGPQFIFQYYEEEERQRGNFPDRFSGHQFPNYSSELNVNALLLGDSALYLCASSLGGINQPQHFGDGTRLSIL.

The V gene is TRBV29-1, the J gene TRBJ1-1, with a possible D match to TRBD1 (6 bases). CDR1 is SQVTM, CDR2 ANQGSEA, per germline. Trimming removed 6 bases from V and 0 bases from J, with 11 bases in between. This CDR3 comprises 13 residues. CDR3 in amino acids: CSVPGQLNTEAFF. The DNA for the CDR3 is TGCAGCGTCCCCGGACAGTTGAACACTGAAGCTTTCTTT.

J is TRBJ1-5 and V is TRBV24-1, with D possibly TRBD1 on 5 matching bases. The germline V gene has CDR1 KGHDR and CDR2 SFDVKD. The V end was cut by 4 bases, the J end by 3 bases, with 12 bases between. This CDR3 has 15 residues. This CDR3 is CATSDPGTANQPQHF. The DNA for the CDR3 is TGTGCCACCAGTGACCCCGGGACGGCCAATCAGCCCCAGCATTTT.

The chain combines TRBV2 with TRBJ1-2, with TRBD1 identical over 8 bases. Trimming cost V 5 bases and J 7 bases; bases outside gene matches: 12. The germline CDR1 and CDR2 sequences are SNHLY and FYNNEI. The CDR3 sequence is 15 residues long. CDR3 sequence: CASSFQGARATGYTF. CDR3 in DNA: TGTGCCAGCAGTTTCCAGGGGGCGCGTGCCACTGGCTACACCTTC.